This TCR beta chain was identified during a study of shared T cell receptors in the human thymus. There are 14 residues in the CDR3. With 5 bases removed from V and 6 bases from J, the gap between germline ends came to 17 bases. Germline assignment: CDR1 ENHRY and CDR2 SYGVKD. Profiled with immunoSEQ multiplex PCR; TCRdb holds only in-frame clones, not every one. The sample comprises 500,000 to 850,000 clones, around 87% of which are singletons, and 0.0094% rests with the top ten. The same data also went into a second study, on human thymus T cells.

This sequence joins TRBV10-3 and TRBJ2-7; a possible D gene is TRBD2 (5 bases). The sequence was collected from a boy in the first two years of life with a congenital heart defect. Sequences were obtained from thymocytes. The CDR3 is CAISCWEPRCEQYF. DNA for the CDR3: TGTGCCATCAGTTGTTGGGAGCCGCGCTGCGAGCAGTACTTC.